The following is a T cell receptor (beta chain) sequence with its context. Its antigen is undetermined. TCRdb recomputed calls from the PCR reads with MiXCR, one row per CDR3 protein. The data show 550,000 to 750,000 distinct CDR3 sequences, approximately 20% seen once. The CDR3 consists of 15 residues. Germline CDR1 reads MNHEY; CDR2 reads SVGAGI. V gave up 0 bases and J gave up 9 bases, with 15 bases separating them. The record originates from a study of molecular identifiers for immune sequencing clone quantification. Overall study context: Replicate RNA from roughly 20,000 or 100,000 naive CD8 T cells formed five aliquots; four were sequenced. The study's findings and limits: Researchers reportedly could pick up spiked Jurkat TCR RNA from one cell mixed into approximately 910,000 naive cells. In naive cells, under 1% of molecules belonged to clones above 20 RNA copies, against over 98% in effector cells.

This sequence originates from a human donor in good health. Some libraries in this study had Jurkat cell RNA spiked in. Sequenced input: naive CD8+ T cells from blood, with Jurkat cell RNA spiked in. Subset given: FACS-sorted CD8+CD4-CCR7+CD45RA+ naive T cells. V usage is TRBV6-5 and J usage is TRBJ2-1; no clear D gene. CDR3 region: CASSYSVLAGGEQFF. CDR3 DNA sequence: TGTGCCAGCAGTTACTCGGTGTTAGCTGGCGGTGAGCAGTTCTTC.